One sample yielded the 15 T cell receptor beta chains listed below, sequenced in a study of somatic mutations in cytotoxic T cells in rheumatoid arthritis (dated 2017 in TCRdb). The library was obtained by the immunoSEQ multiplex PCR assay. TCRdb took this table from immuneACCESS and kept in-frame rearrangements with V and J called. Such tables lack part of the clones; where checked against another copy, unresolved V genes explain under half of the gap, and the rest is unexplained. Present in this sample are roughly 23,000 clones, just under 80% of which were seen just once. Over 9% of the sample lies in the top ten. The sequencing sample was made of CD8+ T cells sorted from blood. The receptors were gathered from an adult with rheumatoid arthritis.

The J gene is TRBJ2-7, the V gene TRBV10-3; D call uncertain. In germline, CDR1 is ENHRY, CDR2 SYGVKD. Trimming took off 0 bases at V and 2 bases at J, with 11 bases between the two ends. This CDR3 is 15 amino acids long. The CDR3 loop reads CAISESETAAYEQYF. CDR3 DNA sequence: TGTGCCATCAGTGAGTCTGAGACCGCTGCCTACGAGCAGTACTTC.

The chain recombines TRBV29-1 with TRBJ2-7; weak D call: TRBD1 (6 bases). The CDR3 has 12 residues. Trimming removed 4 bases from V and 2 bases from J, with 9 bases in between. Germline V gene data show CDR1 as SQVTM and CDR2 as ANQGSEA. CDR3 residues: CSVVRGAYEQYF. The CDR3 bases are TGCAGCGTTGTCAGGGGTGCCTACGAGCAGTACTTC.

The chain joins TRBV6-5 to TRBJ2-1, with 11 bases identical to TRBD2. Germline trimming cut 2 bases from V and 0 bases from J; bases unmatched to any gene: 0. The CDR3 covers 16 residues. The germline V gene encodes CDR1 MNHEY and CDR2 SVGAGI. The CDR3 here is CASSYTSGSSYNEQFF. The CDR3, as DNA: TGTGCCAGCAGTTACACTAGCGGGAGCTCCTACAATGAGCAGTTCTTC.

This chain links TRBV6-4 with TRBJ2-1, with TRBD2 as a possible D gene (6 bases). Trimming left V 0 bases short and J 6 bases short, with 9 bases between. This CDR3 contains 14 residues. Germline lookup yields CDR1 MRHNA and CDR2 SNTAGT. DNA of the CDR3: TGTGCCAGCAGTGACTCTTCCGGGGGCAATGAGCAGTTCTTC. It yields the protein CASSDSSGGNEQFF.

This rearrangement joins TRBV10-3 to TRBJ2-2, with TRBD1 matching 10 bases. Germline loops: CDR1 ENHRY, CDR2 SYGVKD. The trim removed 8 bases at V and 4 bases at J, leaving 7 bases unmatched. The CDR3 has 15 residues. The CDR3 sequence is CAISLGQGGTGELFF. CDR3 sequence (DNA): TGTGCCATCTCCCTAGGACAGGGGGGCACCGGGGAGCTGTTTTTT.

This clone was recorded a few times. Germline and junction disagree at one end, which may indicate a read error. V gene TRBV5-1 combines with J gene TRBJ2-4; D is perhaps TRBD2 (5 bases). The V gene's germline CDR1 is SGHRS and CDR2 YFSETQ. The CDR3 has 16 amino acids. The CDR3 sequence: CASSLWAGSGKNTQYF. The CDR3 nucleotides are TGCGCCAGCAGCTTGTGGGCGGGCAGTGGGAAAAACACTCAGTACTTC.

The J gene is TRBJ2-7, the V gene TRBV28; TRBD2 matches at 13 bases. The J segment lost 4 bases and the V segment lost 4 bases, leaving 4 bases of the junction unmatched. CDR1 MDHEN and CDR2 SYDVKM come from the germline V gene. This CDR3 has 15 amino acids. CDR3 in amino acids: CASSWTSGSIYEQYF. The CDR3 region has the DNA TGTGCCAGCAGTTGGACTAGCGGGAGCATATACGAGCAGTACTTC.

This rearrangement joins TRBV2 to TRBJ1-5; no clear D gene. Germline V CDR1 and CDR2: SNHLY, FYNNEI. This CDR3 has 14 residues. Trimming took 3 bases from V and 0 from J, leaving 6 bases between them. The CDR3 nucleotides read TGTGCCAGCAGTGACAGATATAGCAATCAGCCCCAGCATTTT. It is translated as CASSDRYSNQPQHF.

CDR3 in amino acids: CASSISQSLNTEAFF. CDR3 in DNA: TGTGCCAGTAGTATAAGTCAGAGTTTGAACACTGAAGCTTTCTTT. The chain links TRBV19 to TRBJ1-1, with D hard to call. V lost 2 bases and J lost 0, with 10 bases in between. The germline V gene encodes CDR1 LNHDA and CDR2 SQIVND (reference sequence). The length of the CDR3 is 15 residues.

This clone was found a few times. V usage is TRBV21-1 and J usage is TRBJ2-1; the table gives TRBD2 as D, unverified against the DNA. TRBV21-1 is reported as a pseudogene. The CDR3 has 16 amino acids. CDR3 DNA sequence: TGTGCCAGCAGCAAGGAGGGGACTAGCGGGACTAATGAGCAGTTCTTC. Residues: CASSKEGTSGTNEQFF.

The rearrangement links TRBV7-9 to TRBJ1-1; D is unclear. The CDR3 sequence is 14 residues long. Germline-derived CDR1 and CDR2 are SEHNR and FQNEAQ (reference sequence). V shed 2 bases and J shed 0 bases, with 7 bases lying between them. CDR3 region: CASSLRRVNTEAFF. The CDR3 nucleotides are TGTGCCAGCAGCTTAAGGAGGGTGAACACTGAAGCTTTCTTT.

The rearrangement links TRBV6-5 to TRBJ1-1; D gene ambiguous. V lost 6 bases, J lost 7 bases, and 9 bases lay in between. CDR3 length equals 11 residues. CDR1 and CDR2 (germline): MNHEY, SVGAGI. CDR3 DNA sequence: TGTGCCAGCAGCCACCGGGGTGAAGCTTTCTTT. It yields the protein CASSHRGEAFF.

CDR3: CASWAVAKNIQYF. The CDR3 region has the DNA TGCGCCAGCTGGGCCGTGGCCAAAAACATTCAGTACTTC. The chain joins TRBV23-1 to TRBJ2-4; D gene ambiguous. TRBV23-1 is an ORF, and what it does is uncertain. V lost 8 bases, J lost 1 base, and 9 bases lay in between. There are 13 residues in the CDR3.

This clone occurred a few times. This rearrangement joins TRBV9 to TRBJ1-3; D remains unclear. V lost 1 base and J 3 bases, leaving 11 bases between the germline ends. CDR3 length equals 15 residues. The V gene's germline CDR1 is SGDLS and CDR2 YYNGEE. As DNA, the CDR3 is TGTGCCAGCAGCGTATATCCGGGAAGTGGAAACACCATATATTTT. This translates into CASSVYPGSGNTIYF.

The chain is built from TRBV25-1 and TRBJ2-7; D ambiguous. Germline V CDR1 and CDR2: MGHDK, SYGVNS. This CDR3 comprises 14 residues. V lost 5 bases, J lost 0 bases, and 11 bases lay in between. CDR3 DNA sequence: TGTGCCAGCAGTCCACAGAGGAGCTCCTACGAGCAGTACTTC. The encoded protein is CASSPQRSSYEQYF.